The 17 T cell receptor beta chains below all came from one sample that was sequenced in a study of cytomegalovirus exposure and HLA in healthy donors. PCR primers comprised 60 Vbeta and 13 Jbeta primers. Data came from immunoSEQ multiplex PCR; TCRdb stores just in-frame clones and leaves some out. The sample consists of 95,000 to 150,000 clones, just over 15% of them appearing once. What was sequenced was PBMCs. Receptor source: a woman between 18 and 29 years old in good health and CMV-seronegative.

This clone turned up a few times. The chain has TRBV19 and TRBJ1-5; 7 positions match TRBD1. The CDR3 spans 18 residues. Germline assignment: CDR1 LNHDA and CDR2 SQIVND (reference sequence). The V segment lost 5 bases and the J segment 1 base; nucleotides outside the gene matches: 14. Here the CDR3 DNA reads TGTGCCAGTAGTTCCACCCTCGACAGGGAACGGAGCAATCAGCCCCAGCATTTT. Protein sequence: CASSSTLDRERSNQPQHF.

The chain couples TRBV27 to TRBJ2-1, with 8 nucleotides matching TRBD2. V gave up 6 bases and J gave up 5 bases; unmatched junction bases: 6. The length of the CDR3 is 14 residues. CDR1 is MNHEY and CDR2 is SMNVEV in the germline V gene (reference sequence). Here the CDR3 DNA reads TGTGCCAGCAGGACGGGAGGGTACCACAATGAGCAGTTCTTC. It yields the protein CASRTGGYHNEQFF.

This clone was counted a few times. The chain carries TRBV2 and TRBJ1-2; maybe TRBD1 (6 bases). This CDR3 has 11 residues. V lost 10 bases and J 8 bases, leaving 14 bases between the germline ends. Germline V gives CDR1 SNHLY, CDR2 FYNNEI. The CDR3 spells CATLYRDGYTF. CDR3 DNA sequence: TGTGCCACGTTATACAGGGACGGCTACACCTTC.

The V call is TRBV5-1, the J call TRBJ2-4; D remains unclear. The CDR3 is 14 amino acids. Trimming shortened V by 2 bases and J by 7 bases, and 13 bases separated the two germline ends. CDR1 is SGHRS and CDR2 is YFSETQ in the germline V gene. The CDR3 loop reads CASSFSPTANIQYF. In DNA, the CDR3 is TGCGCCAGCAGCTTTAGCCCGACGGCGAACATTCAGTACTTC.

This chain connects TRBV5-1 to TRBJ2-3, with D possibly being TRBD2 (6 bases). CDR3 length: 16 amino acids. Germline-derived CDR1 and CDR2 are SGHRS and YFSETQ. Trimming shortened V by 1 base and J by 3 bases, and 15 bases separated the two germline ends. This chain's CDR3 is CASSLSGSGGTDTQYF. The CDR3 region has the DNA TGCGCCAGCAGCTTGAGCGGGTCAGGAGGAACAGATACGCAGTATTTT.

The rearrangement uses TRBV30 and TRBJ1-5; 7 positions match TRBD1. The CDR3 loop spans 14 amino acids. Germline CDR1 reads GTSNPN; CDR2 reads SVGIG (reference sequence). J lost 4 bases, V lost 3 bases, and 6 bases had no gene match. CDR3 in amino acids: CAWREQGKNQPQHF. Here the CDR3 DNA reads TGTGCCTGGAGGGAACAGGGGAAGAATCAGCCCCAGCATTTT.

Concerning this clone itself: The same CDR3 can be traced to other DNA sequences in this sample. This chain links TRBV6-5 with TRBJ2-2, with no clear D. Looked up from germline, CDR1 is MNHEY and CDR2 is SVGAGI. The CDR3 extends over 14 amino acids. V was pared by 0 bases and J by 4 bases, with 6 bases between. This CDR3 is CASSYSWATGELFF. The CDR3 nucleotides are TGTGCCAGCAGTTACTCGTGGGCCACCGGGGAGCTGTTTTTT.

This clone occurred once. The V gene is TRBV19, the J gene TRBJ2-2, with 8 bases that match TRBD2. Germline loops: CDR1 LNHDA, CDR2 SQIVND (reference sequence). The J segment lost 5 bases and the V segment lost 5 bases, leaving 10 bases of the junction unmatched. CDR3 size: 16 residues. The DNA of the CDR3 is TGTGCCAGTAGTCTGCAAGGGACTAGTTGGACCGGGGAGCTGTTTTTT. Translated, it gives CASSLQGTSWTGELFF.

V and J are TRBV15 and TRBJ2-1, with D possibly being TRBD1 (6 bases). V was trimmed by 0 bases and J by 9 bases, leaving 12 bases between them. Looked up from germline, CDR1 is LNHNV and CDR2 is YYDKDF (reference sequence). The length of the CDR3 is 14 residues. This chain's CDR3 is CATSRDQGKSEQFF. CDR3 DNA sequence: TGTGCCACCAGCAGAGACCAGGGGAAGAGTGAGCAGTTCTTC.

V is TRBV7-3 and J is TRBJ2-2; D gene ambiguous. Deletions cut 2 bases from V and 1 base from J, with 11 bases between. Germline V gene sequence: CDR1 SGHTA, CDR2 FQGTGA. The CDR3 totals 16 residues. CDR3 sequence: CASSLGLSGNTGELFF. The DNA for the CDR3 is TGTGCCAGCAGCTTAGGGTTGTCAGGGAACACCGGGGAGCTGTTTTTT.

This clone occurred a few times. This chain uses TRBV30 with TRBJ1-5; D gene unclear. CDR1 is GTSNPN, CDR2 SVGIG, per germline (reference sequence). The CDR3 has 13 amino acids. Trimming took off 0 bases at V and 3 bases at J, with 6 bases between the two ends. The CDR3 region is CAWSVAANQPQHF. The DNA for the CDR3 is TGTGCCTGGAGTGTGGCCGCCAATCAGCCCCAGCATTTT.

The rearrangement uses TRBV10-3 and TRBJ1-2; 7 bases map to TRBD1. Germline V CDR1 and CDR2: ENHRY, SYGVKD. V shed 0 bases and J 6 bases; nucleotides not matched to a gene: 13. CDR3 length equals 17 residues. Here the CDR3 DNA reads TGTGCCATCAGTGAGTCGAGACAGGGCCCCACCACGAATGGCTACACCTTC. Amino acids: CAISESRQGPTTNGYTF.

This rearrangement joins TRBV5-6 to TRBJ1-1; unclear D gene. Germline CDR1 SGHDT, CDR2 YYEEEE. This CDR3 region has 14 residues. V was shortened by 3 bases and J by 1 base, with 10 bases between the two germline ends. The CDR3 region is CASSWVTRNTEAFF. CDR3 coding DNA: TGTGCCAGCAGCTGGGTGACAAGGAACACTGAAGCTTTCTTT.

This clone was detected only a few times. CDR3 residues: CAWTGGNTIYF. CDR3 bases: TGTGCCTGGACAGGGGGAAACACCATATATTTT. The V call is TRBV30, the J call TRBJ1-3; D is possibly TRBD1 (5 bases). The CDR3 spans 11 residues. V gave up 4 bases and J gave up 4 bases, with 5 bases separating them. Germline V gene data show CDR1 as GTSNPN and CDR2 as SVGIG (reference sequence). The full variable domain, in which reference TRBV30 and TRBJ1-3 provide the parts outside the CDR3, is SQTIHQWPATLVQPVGSPLSLECTVEGTSNPNLYWYRQAAGRGLQLLFYSVGIGQISSEVPQNLSASRPQDRQFILSSKKLLLSDSGFYLCAWTGGNTIYFGEGSWLTVV.

CDR3 DNA: TGTGCCGTAATTTTAGGACAGTCCTACGAGCAGTACTTC. This encodes CAVILGQSYEQYF. V and J are TRBV30 and TRBJ2-7; the D gene is possibly TRBD1 (6 bases). V was cut by 8 bases and J by 1 base, with 15 bases left in between. Per germline, CDR1 GTSNPN and CDR2 SVGIG (reference sequence). The CDR3 spans 13 residues.

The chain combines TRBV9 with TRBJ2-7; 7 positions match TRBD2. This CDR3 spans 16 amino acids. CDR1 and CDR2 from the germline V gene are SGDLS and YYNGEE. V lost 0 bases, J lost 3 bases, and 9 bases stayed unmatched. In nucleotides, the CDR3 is TGTGCCAGCAGCGTAGTTAGCGGGTCCACCCTCTACGAGCAGTACTTC. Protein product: CASSVVSGSTLYEQYF.

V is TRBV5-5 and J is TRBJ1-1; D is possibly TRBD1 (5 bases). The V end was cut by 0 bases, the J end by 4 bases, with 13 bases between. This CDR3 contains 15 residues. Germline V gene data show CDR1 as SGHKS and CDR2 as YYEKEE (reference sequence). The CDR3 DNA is TGTGCCAGCAGCTTGGCCGGGGGTGGGGGCACTGAAGCTTTCTTT. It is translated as CASSLAGGGGTEAFF.